A selection of T cell receptor beta chains follows, all from one sample in a study of T cells in Graves' hyperthyroidism and ophthalmopathy. Each CDR3 protein gets one entry after TCRdb re-called the multiplex PCR reads with MiXCR. This repertoire shows about 360,000 distinct CDR3 sequences, roughly 13% found once; its top ten account for 9.2%. The sample consisted of blood. The receptors originated from a woman aged 18-30 years with Graves' hyperthyroidism. CDR3s include the opening cysteine and the closing phenylalanine or tryptophan. D genes are given only for firm matches. Clone size is shown for a subset of rows, as once, few, many or a class of expanded clone.

j_gene	v_gene	d_gene	abundance	CDR3aa	CDR3nt
TRBJ2-2	TRBV20-1	-	many	CSASRVNTGELFF	TGCAGTGCTAGCCGTGTGAACACCGGGGAGCTGTTTTTT
TRBJ2-6	TRBV7-3	-	-	CASRPTGSGANVLTF	TGTGCCAGCAGGCCAACAGGGTCTGGGGCCAACGTCCTGACTTTC
TRBJ1-2	TRBV27	TRBD1	-	CASSLLGQNLFYGYTF	TGTGCCAGCAGTCTTTTGGGACAGAACTTATTCTATGGCTACACCTTC
TRBJ2-1	TRBV12-3/TRBV12-4	-	many	CASTLRVTGSNEQFF	TGTGCCAGCACCTTACGAGTGACCGGATCCAATGAGCAGTTCTTC
TRBJ2-1	TRBV20-1	-	many	CSAERGEGSSYNEQFF	TGCAGTGCTGAAAGGGGGGAGGGGAGCTCCTACAATGAGCAGTTCTTC
TRBJ1-5	TRBV6-2/TRBV6-3	-	few	CASSYLGTQPQHF	TGTGCCAGCAGTTATTTAGGTACCCAGCCCCAGCATTTT
TRBJ1-1	TRBV2	-	many	CASRFSQTMMNTEAFF	TGTGCCAGCAGGTTTTCTCAGACTATGATGAACACTGAAGCTTTCTTT
TRBJ2-5	TRBV20-1	-	many	CSRPAALGETQYF	TGCAGCAGACCCGCAGCCCTCGGGGAGACCCAGTACTTC
TRBJ1-1	TRBV9	-	many	CASGRGGVTEAFF	TGTGCCAGCGGGCGTGGGGGGGTCACTGAAGCTTTCTTT
TRBJ1-2	TRBV20-1	-	many	CSAGNPRGRRDGYTF	TGCAGTGCAGGGAATCCAAGAGGGCGGCGAGATGGCTACACCTTC
TRBJ2-3	TRBV30	-	many	CAWSVQDTQYF	TGTGCCTGGAGTGTCCAAGATACGCAGTATTTT
TRBJ1-5	TRBV7-8	-	many	CASSLGFRQTHGQPQHF	TGTGCCAGCAGCTTAGGTTTTAGACAGACGCATGGACAGCCCCAGCATTTT
TRBJ2-2	TRBV9	-	few	CASSVAVIDGELFF	TGTGCCAGCAGCGTAGCAGTTATTGACGGGGAGCTGTTTTTT
TRBJ2-1	TRBV6-1	-	many	CASSGYLGGGGYNEQFF	TGTGCCAGCAGTGGATACCTAGGAGGGGGGGGCTACAATGAGCAGTTCTTC
TRBJ1-4	TRBV5-1	TRBD1	many	CASSLDPIPRGPNEKLFF	TGCGCCAGCAGCTTGGATCCCATCCCCAGGGGGCCTAATGAAAAACTGTTTTTT
TRBJ2-7	TRBV5-8	-	many	CASSPIEGEEHEQYF	TGTGCCAGCAGCCCTATTGAAGGGGAGGAACACGAGCAGTACTTC
TRBJ2-5	TRBV20-1	-	many	CSARDLRQAQETQYF	TGCAGTGCTAGAGACCTCAGACAGGCGCAAGAGACCCAGTACTTC
TRBJ2-3	TRBV5-5	-	-	CASSRPGALSTDTQYF	TGTGCCAGCAGCCGGCCGGGAGCCCTTAGCACAGATACGCAGTATTTT
TRBJ2-2	TRBV20-1	TRBD2	many	CSASLAGGPNTGELFF	TGCAGTGCTAGTCTAGCGGGGGGACCGAACACCGGGGAGCTGTTTTTT
TRBJ2-1	TRBV6-5	-	few	CASSSFPGTGSYNEQFF	TGTGCCAGCAGTTCCTTTCCCGGGACGGGGTCCTACAATGAGCAGTTCTTC
TRBJ2-7	TRBV18	-	many	CASSSTAYYEQYF	TGTGCCAGCTCATCGACAGCCTACTACGAGCAGTACTTC
TRBJ2-1	TRBV2	-	medium-sized	CASMDGGSYNEQFF	TGTGCCAGCATGGACGGGGGCTCCTACAATGAGCAGTTCTTC
TRBJ2-1	TRBV20-1	-	many	CSARGRDYEFF	TGCAGTGCTAGAGGAAGAGACTATGAGTTCTTC